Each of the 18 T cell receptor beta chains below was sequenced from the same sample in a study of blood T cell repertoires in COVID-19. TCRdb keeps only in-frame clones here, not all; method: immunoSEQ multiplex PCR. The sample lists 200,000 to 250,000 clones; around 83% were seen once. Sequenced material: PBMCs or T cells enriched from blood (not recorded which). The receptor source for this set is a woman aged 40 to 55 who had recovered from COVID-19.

The CDR3: CASSFGRGPIYF. The CDR3 DNA follows: TGTGCCAGCAGCTTCGGTAGGGGGCCCATATATTTT. The gene calls are TRBV11-2 and TRBJ1-3, with TRBD1 matching 7 bases. Germline lookup yields CDR1 SGHAT and CDR2 FQNNGV. The CDR3 loop spans 12 amino acids. J gave up 11 bases and V 3 bases, and 4 bases lay outside the gene matches.

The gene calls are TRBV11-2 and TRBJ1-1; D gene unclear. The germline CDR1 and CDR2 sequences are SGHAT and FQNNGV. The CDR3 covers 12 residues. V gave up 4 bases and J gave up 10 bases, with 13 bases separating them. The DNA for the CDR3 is TGTGCCAGCAGCTCCGCTAGAAGCCCAGCTTTCTTT. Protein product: CASSSARSPAFF.

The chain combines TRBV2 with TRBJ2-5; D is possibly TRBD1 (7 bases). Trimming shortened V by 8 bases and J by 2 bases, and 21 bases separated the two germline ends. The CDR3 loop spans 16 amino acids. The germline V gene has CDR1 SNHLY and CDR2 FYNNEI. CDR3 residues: CASLTRGTAIQETQYF. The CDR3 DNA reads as TGTGCCAGCCTTACACGGGGGACAGCAATTCAAGAGACCCAGTACTTC.

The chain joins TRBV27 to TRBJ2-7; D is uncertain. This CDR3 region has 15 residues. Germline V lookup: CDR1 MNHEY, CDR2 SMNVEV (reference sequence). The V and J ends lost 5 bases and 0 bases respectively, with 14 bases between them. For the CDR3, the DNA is TGTGCCAGCAGTGAAAGTCCCGAGATCTCCTACGAGCAGTACTTC. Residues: CASSESPEISYEQYF.

The CDR3 loop is CAWGPGSNEQFF. The CDR3 region has the DNA TGTGCCTGGGGGCCGGGGTCGAATGAGCAGTTCTTC. The chain recombines TRBV30 with TRBJ2-1; a weak D match, TRBD2 (5 bases). The CDR3 covers 12 residues. Trimming took off 5 bases at V and 7 bases at J, with 12 bases between the two ends. Per the germline V gene, CDR1 is GTSNPN and CDR2 is SVGIG (reference sequence).

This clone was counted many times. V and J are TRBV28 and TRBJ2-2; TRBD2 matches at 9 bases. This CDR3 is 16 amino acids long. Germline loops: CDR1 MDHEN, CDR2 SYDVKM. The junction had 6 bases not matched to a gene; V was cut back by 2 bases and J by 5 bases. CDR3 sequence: CASSLLAGYGTGELFF. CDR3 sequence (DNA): TGTGCCAGCAGTTTACTAGCGGGATATGGGACCGGGGAGCTGTTTTTT.

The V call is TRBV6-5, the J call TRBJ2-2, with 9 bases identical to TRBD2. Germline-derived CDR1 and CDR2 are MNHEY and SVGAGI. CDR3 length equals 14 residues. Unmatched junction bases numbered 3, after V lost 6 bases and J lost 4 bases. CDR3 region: CASRLAGTTGELFF. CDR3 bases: TGTGCCAGCAGGCTAGCGGGAACCACCGGGGAGCTGTTTTTT.

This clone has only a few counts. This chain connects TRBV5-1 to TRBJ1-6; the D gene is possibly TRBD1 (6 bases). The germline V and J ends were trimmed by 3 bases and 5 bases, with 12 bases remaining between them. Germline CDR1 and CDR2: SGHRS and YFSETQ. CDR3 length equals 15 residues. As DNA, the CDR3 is TGCGCCAGCAGCTCCCTGGGACATCATAATTCACCCCTCCACTTT. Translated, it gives CASSSLGHHNSPLHF.

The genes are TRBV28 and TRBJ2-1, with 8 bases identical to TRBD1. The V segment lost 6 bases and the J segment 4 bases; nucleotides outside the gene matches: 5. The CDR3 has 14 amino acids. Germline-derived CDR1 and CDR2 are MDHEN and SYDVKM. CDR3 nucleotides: TGTGCCAGCAGCGGGGACAGGAGTTACAATGAGCAGTTCTTC. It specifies CASSGDRSYNEQFF.

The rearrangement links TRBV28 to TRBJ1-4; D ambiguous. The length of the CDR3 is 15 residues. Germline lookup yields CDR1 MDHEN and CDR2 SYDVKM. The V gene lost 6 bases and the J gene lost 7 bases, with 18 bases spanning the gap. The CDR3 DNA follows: TGTGCCAGCAGCTCACGTGAGGCCGGGGTTGAAAAACTGTTTTTT. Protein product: CASSSREAGVEKLFF.

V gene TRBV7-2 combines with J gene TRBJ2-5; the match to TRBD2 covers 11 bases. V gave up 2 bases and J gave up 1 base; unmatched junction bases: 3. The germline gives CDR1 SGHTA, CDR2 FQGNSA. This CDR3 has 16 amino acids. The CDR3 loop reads CASSLSSGRGQETQYF. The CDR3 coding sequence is TGTGCCAGCAGCTTAAGTAGCGGGAGGGGCCAAGAGACCCAGTACTTC.

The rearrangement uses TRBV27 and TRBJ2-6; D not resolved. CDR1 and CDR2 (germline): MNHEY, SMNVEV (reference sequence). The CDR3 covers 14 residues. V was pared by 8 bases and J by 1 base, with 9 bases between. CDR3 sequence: CASGFLSGANVLTF. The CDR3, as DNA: TGTGCCAGCGGCTTTTTATCTGGGGCCAACGTCCTGACTTTC.

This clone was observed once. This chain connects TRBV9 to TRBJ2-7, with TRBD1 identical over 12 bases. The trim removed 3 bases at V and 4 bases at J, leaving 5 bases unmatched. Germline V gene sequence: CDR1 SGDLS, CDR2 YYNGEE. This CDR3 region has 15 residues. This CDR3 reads CASSAGTGGFYEQYF. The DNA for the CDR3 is TGTGCCAGCAGCGCAGGGACAGGGGGCTTTTACGAGCAGTACTTC.

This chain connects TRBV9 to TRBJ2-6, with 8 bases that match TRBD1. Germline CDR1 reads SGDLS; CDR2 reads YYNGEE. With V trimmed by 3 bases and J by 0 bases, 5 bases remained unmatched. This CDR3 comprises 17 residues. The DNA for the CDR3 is TGTGCCAGCAGCGCAGACAGGGGTGGCTCTGGGGCCAACGTCCTGACTTTC. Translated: CASSADRGGSGANVLTF.

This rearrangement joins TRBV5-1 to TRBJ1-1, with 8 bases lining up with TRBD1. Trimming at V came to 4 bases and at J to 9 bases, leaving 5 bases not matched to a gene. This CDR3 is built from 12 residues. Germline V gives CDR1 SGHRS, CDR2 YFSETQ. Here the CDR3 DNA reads TGCGCCAGCAGCAAAGGACAGGGTCAAGCTTTCTTT. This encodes CASSKGQGQAFF.

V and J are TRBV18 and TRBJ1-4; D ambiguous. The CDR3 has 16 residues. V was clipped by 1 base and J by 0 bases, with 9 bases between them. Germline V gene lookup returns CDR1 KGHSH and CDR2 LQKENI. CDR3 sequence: CASSPLGTSTNEKLFF. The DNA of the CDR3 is TGTGCCAGCTCACCACTGGGCACCTCAACTAATGAAAAACTGTTTTTT.

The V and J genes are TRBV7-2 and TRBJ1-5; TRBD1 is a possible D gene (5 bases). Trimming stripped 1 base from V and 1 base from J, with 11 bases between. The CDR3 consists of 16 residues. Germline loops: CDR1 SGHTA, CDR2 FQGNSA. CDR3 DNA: TGTGCCAGCAGCTTAGTCGGGACTGGGAGCAATCAGCCCCAGCATTTT. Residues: CASSLVGTGSNQPQHF.

CDR3 sequence reads: CASSSQPGGTEAFF. CDR3 DNA: TGTGCCAGCAGCTCCCAGCCGGGGGGCACTGAAGCTTTCTTT. The chain has TRBV7-2 and TRBJ1-1; D is possibly TRBD1 (5 bases). The CDR3 runs 14 residues. Germline CDR1 is SGHTA and CDR2 is FQGNSA. The germline V and J ends were trimmed by 4 bases and 4 bases, with 13 bases remaining between them.